One TCR beta chain is described in this entry. Its antigen is not yet known. There are no base qualities to consult, and no much larger clone falls within one base. There are 16 amino acids in the CDR3, from cysteine to phenylalanine inclusive. CDR3 DNA is the only sequence kept; it has 48 bases, read in frame from the first base. For CDR1 and CDR2, the germline V gene lists SGHNT and YENEEA. Cut back by 4 bases and 2 bases, the V and J ends lie 15 bases apart. These data come from a study of beta chain features in type 1 diabetes (dated by TCRdb to between 2017 and 2018). As for the study more broadly: No differences in mean age, gender distribution, total cell number or subset yield were found between patients and healthy donors. A total of approximately 100 million sorted cells were examined across all samples, and the number of cells per subset was strongly correlated with RNA yield. The study compared TCRB repertoires of sorted circulating CD4+ T cell subsets between recently diagnosed type 1 diabetes patients and matched healthy donors. Regulatory and stem cell-like memory subsets were isolated from only 8 patients and roughly eight healthy donors, whereas naive and central memory subsets came from all 28 donors.

The research as a whole found: Fewer insertions and more nucleotide deletions at VDJ recombination sites were observed in patients with type 1 diabetes, implying thymic rearrangement abnormalities. Naive, central memory and regulatory TCRB repertoires appeared to be more alike among patients than among healthy donors. Because cDNA was sequenced instead of genomic DNA, activated cells with high expression could be over-represented, although the groups did not differ in activation or CD3 levels. Because the HLA sub-analyses included only small numbers of individuals, any influence of HLA type on TCRB rearrangement was left unresolved. PCR might favor shorter templates, but patient and control samples were amplified and corrected together, so any skew would affect both groups equally. In all four CD4+ subsets, TCRB CDR3 length was moderately but significantly shorter in type 1 diabetes patients.

All of the isolated RNA was reverse transcribed with the High Capacity cDNA Reverse Transcription Kit, so expressed TCRB transcripts were sequenced. Deep immunoSEQ sequencing was applied to naive, central memory and regulatory T cell samples, giving an average of roughly 3.3 million total reads per sample. After sorted cells were lysed in RLT buffer, RNA was extracted with DNase-treated RNeasy Micro or Mini kits, with the choice depending on cell number. To prevent cross-contamination, each cell subset was processed individually, whereas patient and healthy donor samples were processed jointly. TCRB sequences were amplified from cDNA with the immunoSEQ multiplex PCR, producing 87-bp fragments spanning the CDR3 region. Amplicons were sequenced on the Illumina HiSeq platform. The paper's data handling went like this. Synthetic template baselines were used to correct PCR bias computationally, reads within Hamming distance 2 were collapsed, and singletons that could not be merged were discarded. Reads were aligned to IMGT to assign V, D and J genes, CDR3 length, and insertions or deletions at six rearrangement sites. Within each subset, clonotype counts were normalized to sorted cell number, and only after that were true diversity and Gini coefficients computed with the tcR R package. The overlap coefficient, calculated on TCRB nucleotide sequences, was used to measure repertoire sharing. As a proxy for the pre-selection repertoire, out-of-frame TCRB sequences from naive cells were analyzed. What TCRdb holds here is the immuneACCESS table cut down to in-frame rearrangements. Part of the clones is not present; checked against another copy, under half of the missing clones reflect an unresolved V gene, and the others are unexplained. V and J calls and clone size follow that table, whereas D and trimming were derived from the DNA. The sample yields about 640,000 clones; about an eighth were counted once. Of the sample, about 0.11% is held by the ten largest clones.

Each donor gave one peripheral blood draw, averaging approximately 110 mL, which was collected into heparinised tubes. A BD FACSAria II and a panel including CD45RO, CCR7, CD25, CD127, CD95 and CD27 were used to sort naive, central memory, regulatory and stem cell-like memory CD4+ T cells. A purity above 98% was achieved for all sorted populations. Right away, PBMCs were isolated by Lymphoprep density gradient centrifugation and were stained directly, with no culture step. Samples were stained and sorted in pairs, with one healthy donor and one patient per experiment, so that batch effects were minimized.

The rearrangement joined TRBV11-3 to TRBJ1-3; no D gene call is confident. The sequenced sample consisted of naive CD4+ T cells from blood. The cell subset or site label for this specimen denotes: true naive CD4+ T cells. The receptor comes from a man between 25 and 39 years old with type 1 diabetes. The DNA sequence is TGTGCCAGCAGCTCGCGCCCAGGTGGTACTGGAAACACCATATATTTT. Its translation is CASSSRPGGTGNTIYF.